The T cell receptor (beta chain) described here comes from a study of cytomegalovirus exposure and HLA in healthy donors. General observations from the study: A cluster of highly shared sequence variants was likely a sequencing artifact.

This CDR3 is built from 17 residues. V dropped 5 bases and J dropped 3; count of bases not matched to a gene: 8. Germline CDR1 MNHEY, CDR2 SMNVEV (reference sequence). In regard to this clone: Its antigen is still unknown.

Vbeta (60) and Jbeta (13) primers were used in the PCR. Sequencing was performed with immunoSEQ multiplex PCR; in TCRdb, only in-frame clones are kept and a portion is missing. The table lists about 150,000 clones, roughly 84% of them singletons. The clonotype comes from a woman aged 18-29 years in good health and CMV-seronegative. The V and J genes are TRBV27 and TRBJ2-1, with 12 bases identical to TRBD2. Sequences were obtained from PBMCs. In DNA form, the CDR3 reads TGTGCCAGCAGTCCCTCGAGGACTAGCGGGGACTACAATGAGCAGTTCTTC. Protein: CASSPSRTSGDYNEQFF.